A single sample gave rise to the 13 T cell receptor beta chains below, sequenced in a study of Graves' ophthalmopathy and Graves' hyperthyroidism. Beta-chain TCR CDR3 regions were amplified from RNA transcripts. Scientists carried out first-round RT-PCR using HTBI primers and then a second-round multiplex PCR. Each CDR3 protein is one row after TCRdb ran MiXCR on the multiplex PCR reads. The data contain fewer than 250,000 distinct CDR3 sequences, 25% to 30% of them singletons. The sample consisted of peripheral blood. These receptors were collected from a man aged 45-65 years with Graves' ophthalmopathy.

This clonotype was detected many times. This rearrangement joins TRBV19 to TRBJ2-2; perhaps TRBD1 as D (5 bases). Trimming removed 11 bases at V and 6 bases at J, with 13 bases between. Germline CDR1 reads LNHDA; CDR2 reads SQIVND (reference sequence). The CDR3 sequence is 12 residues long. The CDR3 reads CASLGAAGELFF. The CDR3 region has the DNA TGTGCCTCCCTTGGGGCGGCCGGGGAGCTGTTTTTT.

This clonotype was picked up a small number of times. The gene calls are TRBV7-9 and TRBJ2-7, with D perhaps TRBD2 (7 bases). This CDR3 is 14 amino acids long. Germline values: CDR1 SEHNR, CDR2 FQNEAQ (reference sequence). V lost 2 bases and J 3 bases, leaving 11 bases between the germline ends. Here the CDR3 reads CASSLTGGGYEQYF. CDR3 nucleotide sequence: TGTGCCAGCAGCTTAACGGGGGGCGGCTACGAGCAGTACTTC.

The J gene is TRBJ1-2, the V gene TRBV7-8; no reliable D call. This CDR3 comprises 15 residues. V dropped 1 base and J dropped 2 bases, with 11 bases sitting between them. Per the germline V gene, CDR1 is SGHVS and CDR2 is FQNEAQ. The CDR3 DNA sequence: TGTGCCAGCAGCTTAGGTTTAGCCGGCAACTATGGCTACACCTTC. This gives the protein CASSLGLAGNYGYTF. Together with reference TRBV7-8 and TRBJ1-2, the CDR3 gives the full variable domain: GAGVSQSPRYKVAKRGQDVALRCDPISGHVSLFWYQQALGQGPEFLTYFQNEAQLDKSGLPSDRFFAERPEGSVSTLKIQRTQQEDSAVYLCASSLGLAGNYGYTFGSGTRLTVV.

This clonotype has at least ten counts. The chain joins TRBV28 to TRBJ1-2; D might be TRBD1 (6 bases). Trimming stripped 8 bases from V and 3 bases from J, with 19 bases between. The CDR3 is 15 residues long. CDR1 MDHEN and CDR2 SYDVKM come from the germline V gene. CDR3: CASLGAATNDYGYTF. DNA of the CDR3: TGTGCCAGCCTGGGGGCGGCGACAAATGACTATGGCTACACCTTC.

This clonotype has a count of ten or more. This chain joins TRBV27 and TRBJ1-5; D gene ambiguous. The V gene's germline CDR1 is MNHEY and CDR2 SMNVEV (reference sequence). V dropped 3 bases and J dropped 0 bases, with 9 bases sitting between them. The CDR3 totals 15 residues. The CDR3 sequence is CASSFAGISNQPQHF. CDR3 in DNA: TGTGCCAGCAGTTTTGCTGGGATTAGCAATCAGCCCCAGCATTTT.

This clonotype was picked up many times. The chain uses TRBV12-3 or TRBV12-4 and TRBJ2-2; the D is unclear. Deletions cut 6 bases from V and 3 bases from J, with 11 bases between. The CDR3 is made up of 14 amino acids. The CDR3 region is CASSSSGDTGELFF. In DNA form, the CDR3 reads TGTGCCAGCAGCTCCTCTGGGGACACCGGGGAGCTGTTTTTT.

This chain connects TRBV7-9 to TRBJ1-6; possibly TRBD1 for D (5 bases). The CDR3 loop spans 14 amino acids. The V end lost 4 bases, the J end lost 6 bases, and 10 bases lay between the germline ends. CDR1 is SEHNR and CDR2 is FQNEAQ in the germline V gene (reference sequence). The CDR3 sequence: CASSSWTSNSPLHF. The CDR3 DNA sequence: TGTGCCAGCAGCTCATGGACATCTAATTCACCCCTCCACTTT. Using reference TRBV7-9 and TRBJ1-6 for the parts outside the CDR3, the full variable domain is DTGVSQNPRHKITKRGQNVTFRCDPISEHNRLYWYRQTLGQGPEFLTYFQNEAQLEKSRLLSDRFSAERPKGSFSTLEIQRTEQGDSAMYLCASSSWTSNSPLHFGNGTRLTVT.

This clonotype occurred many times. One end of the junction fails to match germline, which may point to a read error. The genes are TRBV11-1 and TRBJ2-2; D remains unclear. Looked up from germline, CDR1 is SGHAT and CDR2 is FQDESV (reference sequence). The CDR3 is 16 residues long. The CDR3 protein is CAGSPRTIWDTGELFF. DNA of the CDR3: TGTGCCGGCAGCCCCCGAACCATCTGGGACACCGGGGAGCTGTTTTTT. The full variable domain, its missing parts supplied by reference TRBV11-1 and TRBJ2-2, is EAEVAQSPRYKITEKSQAVAFWCDPISGHATLYWYRQILGQGPELLVQFQDESVVDDSQLPKDRFSAERLKGVDSTLKIQPAELGDSAMYLCAGSPRTIWDTGELFFGEGSRLTVL.

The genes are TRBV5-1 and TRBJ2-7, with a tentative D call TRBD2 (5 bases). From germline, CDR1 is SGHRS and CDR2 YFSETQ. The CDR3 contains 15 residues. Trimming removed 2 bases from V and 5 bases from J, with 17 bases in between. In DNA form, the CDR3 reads TGCGCCAGCAGCTTTGAGGGCAGGCTTAACAACGAGCAGTACTTC. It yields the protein CASSFEGRLNNEQYF. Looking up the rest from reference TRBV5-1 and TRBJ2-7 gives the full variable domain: KAGVTQTPRYLIKTRGQQVTLSCSPISGHRSVSWYQQTPGQGLQFLFEYFSETQRNKGNFPGRFSGRQFSNSRSEMNVSTLELGDSALYLCASSFEGRLNNEQYFGPGTRLTVT.

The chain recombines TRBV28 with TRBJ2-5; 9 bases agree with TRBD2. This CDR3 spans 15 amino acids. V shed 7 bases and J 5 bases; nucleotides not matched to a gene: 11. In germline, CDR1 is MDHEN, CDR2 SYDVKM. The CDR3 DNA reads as TGTGCCAGCAATCCTTATAGCGGGAGAGAGGAGACCCAGTACTTC. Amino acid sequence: CASNPYSGREETQYF.

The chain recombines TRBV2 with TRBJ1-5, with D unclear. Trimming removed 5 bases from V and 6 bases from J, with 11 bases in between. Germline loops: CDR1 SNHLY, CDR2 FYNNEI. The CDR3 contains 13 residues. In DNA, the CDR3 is TGTGCCAGCAGTACCTATTTGGCTCAGCCCCAGCATTTT. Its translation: CASSTYLAQPQHF. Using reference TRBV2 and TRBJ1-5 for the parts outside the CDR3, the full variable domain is EPEVTQTPSHQVTQMGQEVILRCVPISNHLYFYWYRQILGQKVEFLVSFYNNEISEKSEIFDDQFSVERPDGSNFTLKIRSTKLEDSAMYFCASSTYLAQPQHFGDGTRLSIL.

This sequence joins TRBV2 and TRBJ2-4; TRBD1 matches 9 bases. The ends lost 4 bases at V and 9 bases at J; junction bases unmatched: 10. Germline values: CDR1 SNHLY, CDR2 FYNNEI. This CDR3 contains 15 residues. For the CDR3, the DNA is TGTGCCAGCAGTGCAACACAGGGGGCGTACGGCATTCAGTACTTC. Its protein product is CASSATQGAYGIQYF. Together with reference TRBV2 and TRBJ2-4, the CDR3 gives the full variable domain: EPEVTQTPSHQVTQMGQEVILRCVPISNHLYFYWYRQILGQKVEFLVSFYNNEISEKSEIFDDQFSVERPDGSNFTLKIRSTKLEDSAMYFCASSATQGAYGIQYFGAGTRLSVL.

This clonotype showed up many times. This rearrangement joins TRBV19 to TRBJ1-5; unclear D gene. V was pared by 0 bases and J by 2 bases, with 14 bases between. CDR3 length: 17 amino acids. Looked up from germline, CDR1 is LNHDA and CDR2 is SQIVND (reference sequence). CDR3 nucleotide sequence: TGTGCCAGTAGTATAGATCGCTCGAGCCAGGGCAATCAGCCCCAGCATTTT. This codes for CASSIDRSSQGNQPQHF. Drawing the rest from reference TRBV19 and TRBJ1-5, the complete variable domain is DGGITQSPKYLFRKEGQNVTLSCEQNLNHDAMYWYRQDPGQGLRLIYYSQIVNDFQKGDIAEGYSVSREKKESFPLTVTSAQKNPTAFYLCASSIDRSSQGNQPQHFGDGTRLSIL.